This T cell receptor beta chain was captured by sequencing in a study of follicular helper T cells after annual influenza vaccination. V was clipped by 4 bases and J by 5 bases, with 3 bases between them. The CDR3 contains 12 residues. Germline-derived CDR1 and CDR2 are MNHEY and SVGAGI. Community-dwelling subjects without influenza vaccination in the prior 6 months were enrolled. Survey level resolution was used for TCRB sequencing. The data were produced by immunoSEQ multiplex PCR, yet TCRdb's version contains in-frame clones alone and is incomplete. The sample has approximately 11,000 clones, over 80% seen once. This clone appeared once.

Sequenced here: CXCR5- memory CD4+ T cells sorted from blood, sampled 6 weeks after influenza vaccination. The clonotype comes from an adult who received the influenza vaccine. The J gene is TRBJ1-6, the V gene TRBV6-5, with D uncertain. The DNA of the CDR3 is TGTGCCAGCAGTTGGCATAATTCACCCCTCCACTTT. It yields the protein CASSWHNSPLHF.